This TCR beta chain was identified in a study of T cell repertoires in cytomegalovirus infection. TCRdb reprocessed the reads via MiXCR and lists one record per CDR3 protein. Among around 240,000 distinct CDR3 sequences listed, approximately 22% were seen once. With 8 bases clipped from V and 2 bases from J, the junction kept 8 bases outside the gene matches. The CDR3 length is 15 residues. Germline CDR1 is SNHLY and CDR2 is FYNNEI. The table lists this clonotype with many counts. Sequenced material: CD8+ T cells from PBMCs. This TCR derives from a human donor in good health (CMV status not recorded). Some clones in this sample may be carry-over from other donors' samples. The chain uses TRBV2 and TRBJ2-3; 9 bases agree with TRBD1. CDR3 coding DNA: TGTGCCAGCGCGGTTTGGACAGGGGACACAGATACGCAGTATTTT. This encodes CASAVWTGDTDTQYF. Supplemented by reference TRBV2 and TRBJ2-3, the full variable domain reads EPEVTQTPSHQVTQMGQEVILRCVPISNHLYFYWYRQILGQKVEFLVSFYNNEISEKSEIFDDQFSVERPDGSNFTLKIRSTKLEDSAMYFCASAVWTGDTDTQYFGPGTRLTVL.